The clone carrying this T cell receptor (beta chain) was detected a few times. No antigen is known for it. With 5 bases clipped from V and 0 bases from J, the junction kept 7 bases outside the gene matches. CDR3 length equals 16 residues. A single record per CDR3 protein comes from TCRdb applying MiXCR to the RT-PCR reads. The data show 530,000 or so distinct CDR3 sequences, about 10% seen once. The source of the sample is a study of response to subunit inactivated influenza vaccine. Study-wide results and caveats: After each seasonal influenza vaccination, few new T cells are recruited, the authors suggested.

J is TRBJ2-7 and V is TRBV12-3 or TRBV12-4, with 10 bases aligning to TRBD2. The TCR was taken from a man aged 45-60 years who received an inactivated influenza vaccine. The input for sequencing was PBMCs from blood, taken on the day of vaccination. DNA of the CDR3: TGTGCCAGCAGTCCGCGGACTAGCGGCAACTCCTACGAGCAGTACTTC. It yields the protein CASSPRTSGNSYEQYF.